This entry describes one T cell receptor beta chain. Its antigen is unknown. The sample originates from a study of T cells after yellow fever vaccination. Study at large: Preparation of fractions with low cell numbers was performed using SMART-Seq v4 Ultra Low Input. General study points: A limited proportion of clonotypes was detected within both the CD4 and CD8 compartments.

V shed 0 bases and J 11 bases; nucleotides not matched to a gene: 7. This CDR3 has 14 amino acids. CDR1 is DFQATT, CDR2 SNEGSKA, per germline (reference sequence). 5'RACE template switching added a universal primer site and UMIs to TCR cDNA. TCRdb re-analysed the 5' RACE reads in MiXCR, keeping a single row per CDR3 protein. The table includes hundreds of thousands of distinct CDR3 sequences, 18% detected once. The chain recombines TRBV20-1 with TRBJ2-3, with TRBD2 matching 11 bases. This specimen was PBMCs, taken before the yellow fever booster vaccination. The sequence derives from a man aged 18 to 29 who received the YFV17D yellow fever vaccine. DNA of the CDR3: TGCAGTGCTAGAGACGGGACTAGCGGCCGGATGCAGTATTTT. Translating gives CSARDGTSGRMQYF.